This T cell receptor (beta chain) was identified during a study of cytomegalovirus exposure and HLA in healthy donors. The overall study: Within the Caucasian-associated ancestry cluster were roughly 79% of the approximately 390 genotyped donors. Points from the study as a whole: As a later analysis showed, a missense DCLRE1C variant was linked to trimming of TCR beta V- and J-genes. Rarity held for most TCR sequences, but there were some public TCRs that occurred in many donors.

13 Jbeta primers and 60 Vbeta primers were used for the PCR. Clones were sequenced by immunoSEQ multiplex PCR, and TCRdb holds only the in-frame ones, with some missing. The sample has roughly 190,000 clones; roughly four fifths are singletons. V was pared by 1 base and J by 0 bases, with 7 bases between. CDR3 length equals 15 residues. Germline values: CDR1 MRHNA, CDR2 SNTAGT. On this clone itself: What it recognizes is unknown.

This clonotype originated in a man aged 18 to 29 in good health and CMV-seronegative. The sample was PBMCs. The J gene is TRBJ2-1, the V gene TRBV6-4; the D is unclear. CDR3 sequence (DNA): TGTGCCAGCAGTGACTACTCGAGCTCCTACAATGAGCAGTTCTTC. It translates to CASSDYSSSYNEQFF.